What follows are 8 T cell receptor beta chains derived from one specimen sequenced in a study of STAT3 mutations in large granular lymphocyte leukemia. Study-level points and caveats: Every T-cell large granular lymphocyte leukemia patient had at least one immunodominant TCR beta clonotype.

These receptors' targets are unknown. Sequencing used immunoSEQ multiplex PCR; TCRdb keeps in-frame clones, though not all of them. The repertoire holds 2,500 to 3,000 clones, with around 32% as singletons. Sequences were obtained from PBMCs. These receptors were taken from a human donor with T large granular lymphocyte leukemia. Some clones in this sample may be carry-over from other donors' samples.

The V and J genes are TRBV5-1 and TRBJ2-5; 7 nucleotides line up with TRBD1. The CDR3 covers 14 residues. The ends lost 2 bases at V and 1 base at J; junction bases unmatched: 2. Germline loops: CDR1 SGHRS, CDR2 YFSETQ. CDR3 nucleotides: TGCGCCAGCAGCTTCGGGACAGTCCAAGAGACCCAGTACTTC. Its protein is CASSFGTVQETQYF.

The J gene is TRBJ2-5, the V gene TRBV30, with 10 bases matching TRBD2. V lost 3 bases and J lost 9; bases outside the gene matches: 10. CDR3 length: 14 residues. Germline-derived CDR1 and CDR2 are GTSNPN and SVGIG (reference sequence). The CDR3 loop is CAWSPGTSVLAQYF. CDR3 nucleotide sequence: TGTGCCTGGAGCCCCGGGACTAGCGTTTTGGCCCAGTACTTC.

The gene calls are TRBV29-1 and TRBJ2-1; 7 nucleotides line up with TRBD2. The CDR3 is 13 amino acids. Germline CDR1 reads SQVTM; CDR2 reads ANQGSEA. After removal of 7 bases from V and 5 bases from J, the junction contained 8 bases not matched to a gene. CDR3 DNA sequence: TGCAGCGGATCACGGGGGGTGAACAATGAGCAGTTCTTC. Protein product: CSGSRGVNNEQFF.

In its sample, this clone was seen a few times. CDR3 in amino acids: CASSNRGLSYEQYF. The CDR3 coding sequence is TGTGCCAGCAGCAACAGGGGGCTCTCCTACGAGCAGTACTTC. This chain uses TRBV28 with TRBJ2-7, with TRBD1 identical over 9 bases. With 6 bases clipped from V and 0 bases from J, the junction kept 3 bases outside the gene matches. This CDR3 has 14 amino acids. Germline loops: CDR1 MDHEN, CDR2 SYDVKM. Based on the CDR3 plus reference TRBV28 and TRBJ2-7, the full variable domain is DVKVTQSSRYLVKRTGEKVFLECVQDMDHENMFWYRQDPGLGLRLIYFSYDVKMKEKGDIPEGYSVSREKKERFSLILESASTNQTSMYLCASSNRGLSYEQYFGPGTRLTVT.

The chain employs TRBV11-3 and TRBJ2-3; the D is unclear. The CDR3 has 15 amino acids. Trimming cost V 5 bases and J 2 bases, with 14 bases left between them. Germline V gene sequence: CDR1 SGHNT, CDR2 YENEEA. The CDR3 reads CASSPRRRPTDTQYF. Written as DNA, the CDR3 is TGTGCCAGCAGCCCACGGCGGCGTCCCACAGATACGCAGTATTTT.

This sequence joins TRBV7-9 and TRBJ2-7; weak D call: TRBD2 (6 bases). V shed 5 bases and J shed 4 bases, with 18 bases lying between them. CDR3 length equals 15 residues. The germline CDR1 and CDR2 sequences are SEHNR and FQNEAQ (reference sequence). The CDR3 reads CASSTSRDPSYEQYF. The CDR3 nucleotides are TGTGCCAGCAGCACTAGCCGGGACCCTTCTTACGAGCAGTACTTC.

This clone is medium-sized (0.01 to 0.1%) in the sample. The rearrangement joins TRBV7-8 to TRBJ1-1, with a possible D match to TRBD1 (6 bases). The CDR3 length is 14 residues. Germline V gene sequence: CDR1 SGHVS, CDR2 FQNEAQ. Between the trimmed V and J ends, which lost 5 bases and 12 bases, there was a span of 22 bases. The CDR3 sequence: CASSPERGQPKTFF. CDR3 sequence (DNA): TGTGCCAGCAGCCCCGAACGAGGACAGCCGAAAACTTTCTTT.

The chain is built from TRBV30 and TRBJ2-7; TRBD1 is a possible D gene (5 bases). The CDR3 sequence is 13 residues long. Germline values: CDR1 GTSNPN, CDR2 SVGIG (reference sequence). Trimming pared 2 bases from V and 3 bases from J, leaving 11 bases between. CDR3 DNA: TGTGCCTGGAGTCAACAGGCCCACTACGAGCAGTACTTC. This encodes CAWSQQAHYEQYF.